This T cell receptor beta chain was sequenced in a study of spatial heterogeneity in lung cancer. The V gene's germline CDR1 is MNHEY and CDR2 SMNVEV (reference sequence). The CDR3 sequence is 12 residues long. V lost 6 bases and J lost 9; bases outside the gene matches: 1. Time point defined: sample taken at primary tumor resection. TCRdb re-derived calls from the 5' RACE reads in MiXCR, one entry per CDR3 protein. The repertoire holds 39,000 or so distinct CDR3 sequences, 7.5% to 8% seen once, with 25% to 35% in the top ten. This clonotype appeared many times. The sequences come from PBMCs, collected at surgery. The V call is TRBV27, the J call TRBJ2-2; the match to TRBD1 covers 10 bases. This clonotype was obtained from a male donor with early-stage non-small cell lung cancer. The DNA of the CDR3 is TGTGCCAGCAGGACAGGGGGCCGGGAGCTGTTTTTT. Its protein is CASRTGGRELFF.